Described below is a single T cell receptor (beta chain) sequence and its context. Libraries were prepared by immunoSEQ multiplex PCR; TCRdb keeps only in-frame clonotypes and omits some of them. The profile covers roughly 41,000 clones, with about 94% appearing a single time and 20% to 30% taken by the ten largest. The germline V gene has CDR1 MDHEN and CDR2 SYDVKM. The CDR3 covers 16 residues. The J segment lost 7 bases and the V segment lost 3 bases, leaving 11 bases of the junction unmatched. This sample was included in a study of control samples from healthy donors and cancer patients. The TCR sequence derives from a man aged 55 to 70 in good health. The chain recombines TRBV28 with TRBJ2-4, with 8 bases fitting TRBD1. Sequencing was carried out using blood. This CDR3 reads CASSFLAAGGRNIQYF. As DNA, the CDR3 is TGTGCCAGCAGTTTTTTAGCGGCAGGGGGCAGGAACATTCAGTACTTC.